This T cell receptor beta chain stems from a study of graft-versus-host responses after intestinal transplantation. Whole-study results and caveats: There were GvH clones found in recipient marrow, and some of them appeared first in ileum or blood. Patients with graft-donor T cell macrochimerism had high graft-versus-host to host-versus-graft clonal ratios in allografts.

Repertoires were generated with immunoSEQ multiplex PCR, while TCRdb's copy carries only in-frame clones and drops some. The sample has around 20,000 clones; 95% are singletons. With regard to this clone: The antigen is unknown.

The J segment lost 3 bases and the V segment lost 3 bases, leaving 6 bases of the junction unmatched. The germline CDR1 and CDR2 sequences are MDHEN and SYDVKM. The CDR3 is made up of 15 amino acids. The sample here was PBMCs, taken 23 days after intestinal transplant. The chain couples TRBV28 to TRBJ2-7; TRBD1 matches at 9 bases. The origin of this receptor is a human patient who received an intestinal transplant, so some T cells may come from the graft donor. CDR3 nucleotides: TGTGCCAGCAGTTTCCCCGAGACAGGGGGCTACGAGCAGTACTTC. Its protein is CASSFPETGGYEQYF.